This T cell receptor beta chain was captured in a study of identical twins. CDR3 length: 13 amino acids. Germline V gene lookup returns CDR1 PRHDT and CDR2 FYEKMQ (reference sequence). V lost 6 bases and J 1 base, leaving 9 bases between the germline ends. TCRdb redid the calling of the 5' RACE reads with MiXCR, one entry per CDR3 protein. This sample has some 210,000 distinct CDR3 sequences, with more than 15% found just once. Study outcomes and limitations: Twins' excess sharing was less marked for out-of-frame beta sequences.

As concerns this clonotype: Its antigen remains unknown.

This sample was also put to use in a study of T cells expressing NK-cell markers.

The clonotype was recovered from a woman younger than 35 in good health. The gene calls are TRBV13 and TRBJ2-5, with D possibly matching TRBD2 (5 bases). Sequenced material: CD8+ T cells sorted from blood. Written as DNA, the CDR3 is TGTGCCAGCAGTCATAGCGTCCAAGAGACCCAGTACTTC. This gives the protein CASSHSVQETQYF.